The clone carrying this T cell receptor (beta chain) appeared once. Other DNA variants within this sample encode the same CDR3. These data belong to a study of blood T cell repertoires in COVID-19. Study context: Acute-phase and convalescent COVID-19 samples originated in the United States, Italy and Spain. Sample material is recorded as cDNA or gDNA derived from T cells, B-cell-depleted T cells, or PBMCs.

Source study methods: How many nucleated cells were present was estimated from reference gene primer amplification. Sequencing used immunoSEQ multiplex PCR; TCRdb keeps in-frame clones, though not all of them. V and J calls and clone size follow that table, whereas D and trimming were derived from the DNA. The sample holds about 75,000 clones, about 91% seen once. The receptor was derived from a woman between 45 and 65 years old with acute or convalescent COVID-19. Sequenced: peripheral blood.

The CDR3 bases are TGTGCCAGCAGCCTTACAGGCTATGGCTACACCTTC. It specifies CASSLTGYGYTF. This sequence joins TRBV11-2 and TRBJ1-2, with TRBD1 as a possible D gene (5 bases). Germline CDR1 SGHAT, CDR2 FQNNGV. V was clipped by 5 bases and J by 4 bases, with 8 bases between them. The CDR3 totals 12 residues. Combining the CDR3 with reference TRBV11-2 and TRBJ1-2 gives the whole variable domain EAGVAQSPRYKIIEKRQSVAFWCNPISGHATLYWYQQILGQGPKLLIQFQNNGVVDDSQLPKDRFSAERLKGVDSTLKIQPAKLEDSAVYLCASSLTGYGYTFGSGTRLTVV.